A single sample is the source of the 10 T cell receptor beta chains below, sequenced in a study of cytomegalovirus exposure and HLA in healthy donors. PCR was performed using 60 Vbeta and 13 Jbeta primers. Here immunoSEQ multiplex PCR was the method, and the copy in TCRdb shows in-frame clones only, minus some. This sample carries tens of thousands of clones, about four fifths of them seen once, and the ten largest clones take around 2.3%. Material for sequencing was PBMCs. The receptors stem from a man between 18 and 29 years old in good health and CMV-seronegative.

V is TRBV5-1 and J is TRBJ1-1; possibly TRBD1 for D (6 bases). The CDR3 extends over 14 amino acids. Germline V lookup: CDR1 SGHRS, CDR2 YFSETQ. V was cut by 6 bases and J by 4 bases, with 16 bases left in between. CDR3 amino acids: CASTSTGMGTEAFF. CDR3 nucleotide sequence: TGCGCCAGCACATCGACAGGTATGGGCACTGAAGCTTTCTTT.

This clone was found once. V and J are TRBV19 and TRBJ2-2, with a possible D match to TRBD1 (6 bases). Germline CDR1 reads LNHDA; CDR2 reads SQIVND (reference sequence). V shed 7 bases and J shed 5 bases, with 20 bases lying between them. This CDR3 contains 16 residues. For the CDR3, the DNA is TGTGCCAGTACCACATGGAGCCAGGGGAGAACCGGGGAGCTGTTTTTT. Translation: CASTTWSQGRTGELFF. The full variable domain, with the rest looked up from reference TRBV19 and TRBJ2-2, is DGGITQSPKYLFRKEGQNVTLSCEQNLNHDAMYWYRQDPGQGLRLIYYSQIVNDFQKGDIAEGYSVSREKKESFPLTVTSAQKNPTAFYLCASTTWSQGRTGELFFGEGSRLTVL.

This clone has a handful of counts. The chain couples TRBV5-8 to TRBJ1-1; D is perhaps TRBD1 (6 bases). There are 14 residues in the CDR3. The V end was cut by 0 bases, the J end by 6 bases, with 12 bases between. Germline CDR1 reads SGHTS; CDR2 reads YDEGEE. CDR3 in amino acids: CASSLGQGHSEAFF. The CDR3 bases are TGTGCCAGCAGCTTGGGCCAGGGGCACTCTGAAGCTTTCTTT.

This clone has only a few counts. This CDR3 reads CASSLSNGPQHF. In nucleotides, the CDR3 is TGTGCCAGCAGCTTAAGTAACGGGCCCCAGCATTTT. The chain has TRBV7-9 and TRBJ1-5, with unresolved D. This CDR3 is 12 amino acids long. Deletions cut 2 bases from V and 9 bases from J, with 8 bases between. Germline loops: CDR1 SEHNR, CDR2 FQNEAQ (reference sequence).

This chain links TRBV29-1 with TRBJ1-1, with D maybe TRBD1 (5 bases). Per germline, CDR1 SQVTM and CDR2 ANQGSEA. The CDR3 covers 11 residues. V was clipped by 8 bases and J by 9 bases, with 16 bases between them. The chain's CDR3 is CSTWAGHQAFF. The CDR3 DNA is TGCAGCACGTGGGCCGGACATCAAGCTTTCTTT.

The chain joins TRBV15 to TRBJ1-2; D gene unclear. The V end lost 3 bases, the J end lost 3 bases, and 11 bases lay between the germline ends. CDR3 length: 14 residues. Germline-derived CDR1 and CDR2 are LNHNV and YYDKDF (reference sequence). The CDR3 nucleotides read TGTGCCACCAGCAGCGGCCCGGGTTACTATGGCTACACCTTC. It encodes CATSSGPGYYGYTF.

The rearrangement uses TRBV29-1 and TRBJ2-1; 9 bases map to TRBD2. The germline V gene encodes CDR1 SQVTM and CDR2 ANQGSEA. The CDR3 runs to 16 residues. V dropped 1 base and J dropped 7; count of bases not matched to a gene: 11. CDR3 coding DNA: TGCAGCGTTGAAGGGCCTCTAGCGGGAAGAGGGAATGAGCAGTTCTTC. Its protein product is CSVEGPLAGRGNEQFF.

A few counts support this clone. V is TRBV29-1 and J is TRBJ1-2; D remains unclear. Per germline, CDR1 SQVTM and CDR2 ANQGSEA. CDR3 length equals 13 residues. Trimming shortened V by 4 bases and J by 0 bases, and 9 bases separated the two germline ends. For the CDR3, the DNA is TGCAGCGTTGCAGTCCCTCCTAACTATGGCTACACCTTC. As protein: CSVAVPPNYGYTF.

On this clone itself: One end of the junction does not line up with germline, which may come from a read error. DNA for the CDR3: TGTGCCAGCAGGTTGGGAGGGAACACTGAAGCTTTCTTT. Translated: CASRLGGNTEAFF. This rearrangement joins TRBV5-4 to TRBJ1-1; D gene uncertain. Germline CDR1 is SGHNT and CDR2 is YYREEE (reference sequence). The CDR3 spans 13 residues. The full variable domain, completed using reference TRBV5-4 and TRBJ1-1, is ETGVTQSPTHLIKTRGQQVTLRCSSQSGHNTVSWYQQALGQGPQFIFQYYREEENGRGNFPPRFSGLQFPNYSSELNVNALELDDSALYLCASRLGGNTEAFFGQGTRLTVV.

J is TRBJ2-1 and V is TRBV6-5, with D tentatively TRBD1 (6 bases). This CDR3 is 15 amino acids long. Germline CDR1 and CDR2: MNHEY and SVGAGI. V was trimmed by 6 bases and J by 4 bases, leaving 16 bases between them. The CDR3 is CASRPGIQGYNEQFF. The CDR3 region has the DNA TGTGCCAGCAGACCCGGGATACAGGGATACAATGAGCAGTTCTTC.